The 6 T cell receptor beta chains below all came from one sample that was sequenced in a study of tumor-infiltrating lymphocytes in glioblastoma multiforme. Multiple V-beta primers and a C-beta primer amplified TCRB from RNA. TCRdb re-analysed the multiplex PCR reads in MiXCR, keeping a single row per CDR3 protein. The sample lists 20,000 or so distinct CDR3 sequences, around 68% occurring once. Sequencing was performed on peripheral blood. These receptors were obtained from a male donor with glioblastoma.

A note on this clonotype: A single base separates this from a much larger clone, so it may be a read error. This chain links TRBV28 with TRBJ2-2; D not resolved. There are 13 residues in the CDR3. The V end lost 7 bases, the J end lost 3 bases, and 9 bases lay between the germline ends. Germline lookup yields CDR1 MDHEN and CDR2 SYDVKM. The CDR3 coding sequence is TGTGCCAGCAAGGACCAGGACACCGGGGAGCTGTTTTTT. Protein sequence: CASKDQDTGELFF.

Details on this clonotype: A read error may explain this, as a much larger clone is one base away. The chain employs TRBV11-2 and TRBJ2-1; 8 nucleotides line up with TRBD2. Germline V CDR1 and CDR2: SGHAT, FQNNGV. This CDR3 region has 15 residues. The CDR3 nucleotides are TGTGCCAGCAGCTTACGGGGTAGCGGGACGAATGGGCAGTTCTTC. Translation gives CASSLRGSGTNGQFF.

A remark on this clonotype: One junction end does not reproduce the germline sequence, and a read error may be involved. This CDR3 reads CASSLTGTPKETRYF. The CDR3 DNA reads TGCGCCAGCAGCTTGACCGGGACTCCAAAAGAGACCCGGTATTTC. J is TRBJ2-5 and V is TRBV5-1; D is perhaps TRBD2 (6 bases). CDR3 length: 15 residues. The germline gives CDR1 SGHRS, CDR2 YFSETQ.

This clonotype was seen more than once but under ten times. A much larger clone lies a single base off, so this may be a read error. This rearrangement joins TRBV28 to TRBJ2-7; possibly TRBD2 for D (5 bases). Germline V gene sequence: CDR1 MDHEN, CDR2 SYDVKM. This CDR3 has 12 amino acids. V dropped 4 bases and J dropped 6 bases, with 10 bases sitting between them. The CDR3 nucleotides read TGTGCCAGCAGTTCCCTAGAGGGCGAGCAGTACTTC. It is translated as CASSSLEGEQYF.

The V and J genes are TRBV11-1 and TRBJ2-1; possible D gene TRBD2, 5 bases. The CDR3 is made up of 18 amino acids. V lost 5 bases, J lost 5 bases, and 25 bases lay in between. Germline values: CDR1 SGHAT, CDR2 FQDESV (reference sequence). The CDR3 protein is CASSPLPPGGLLNNEQFF. In DNA form, the CDR3 reads TGTGCCAGCAGCCCGCTACCCCCTGGCGGGCTACTTAACAATGAGCAGTTCTTC.

This clonotype occurred many times. J is TRBJ2-3 and V is TRBV20-1; D possibly corresponds to TRBD1 (6 bases). Germline CDR1 and CDR2: DFQATT and SNEGSKA (reference sequence). This CDR3 contains 14 residues. Trimming removed 0 bases at V and 2 bases at J, with 9 bases between. This CDR3 reads CSAREDSATDTQYF. DNA for the CDR3: TGCAGTGCTAGAGAGGACAGTGCCACAGATACGCAGTATTTT.